The present T cell receptor (beta chain) was sequenced within a study of cytomegalovirus exposure and HLA in healthy donors. For this clone: What it binds is unknown.

The PCR was carried out with 60 Vbeta primers and 13 Jbeta primers. Sequencing used immunoSEQ multiplex PCR; TCRdb keeps in-frame clones, though not all of them. The table has some 200,000 clones, approximately 82% seen once. Germline V gives CDR1 SQVTM, CDR2 ANQGSEA. Trimming pared 1 base from V and 1 base from J, leaving 7 bases between. The CDR3 contains 13 residues. Study results and caveats: Evidence from a later analysis indicated that most CMV-associated TCR beta chains looked HLA-restricted. Earlier analysis yielded a pattern in which most TCR beta V segments were productive about 87% or about 30% of the time. In vitro confirmation showed three CMV-associated chains to be CMV antigen specific.

The sample taken for sequencing was PBMCs. The chain combines TRBV29-1 with TRBJ1-1; no firm D call. The sequence derives from a woman aged 40 to 49 in good health and CMV-seronegative. CDR3 nucleotides: TGCAGCGTTGAAGTTGCGAAGAACACTGAAGCTTTCTTT. It is translated as CSVEVAKNTEAFF.